This record covers a single T cell receptor beta chain. Antigen unknown. The CDR3 is 15 amino acids. V was trimmed by 1 base and J by 7 bases, leaving 15 bases between them. Germline CDR1 SGDLS, CDR2 YYNGEE. This entry belongs to a study of T cell repertoires in ileal Crohn's disease. Time point noted: proximal margin of the surgical specimen (macroscopically non-inflamed). The repertoire was sequenced with immunoSEQ multiplex PCR; TCRdb's copy has only in-frame clones and lacks some. The table includes 6,500 or so clones, 74% detected once. Whole-study findings and limits: Endoscopic recurrence occurred in every patient whose clonality exceeded 26.8%. Compared with CD4 T cells, sorted CD8 cells carried more expanded clones.

The receptor was isolated from an adult with Crohn's disease. The sample was ileal tissue. This chain connects TRBV9 to TRBJ2-1; D assignment may be TRBD1 or TRBD2 (5 bases each). CDR3 sequence: CASSVYRDDQNEQFF. CDR3 bases: TGTGCCAGCAGCGTATACCGGGACGACCAAAATGAGCAGTTCTTC. Based on the CDR3 plus reference TRBV9 and TRBJ2-1, the full variable domain is DSGVTQTPKHLITATGQRVTLRCSPRSGDLSVYWYQQSLDQGLQFLIQYYNGEERAKGNILERFSAQQFPDLHSELNLSSLELGDSALYFCASSVYRDDQNEQFFGPGTRLTVL.